Sequencing of this TCR beta chain was carried out in a study of T cell changes during pregnancy in multiple sclerosis. Assay: immunoSEQ multiplex PCR; the TCRdb copy retains only in-frame clones and omits some. The sample has some 110,000 clones; about 93% are singletons. CDR3 length: 14 residues. CDR1 is SGHRS and CDR2 is YFSETQ in the germline V gene. Trimming took off 3 bases at V and 2 bases at J, with 9 bases between the two ends. The source was peripheral blood, collected in the third trimester of pregnancy. This TCR was recovered from a female donor with multiple sclerosis, enrolled in a pregnancy study. The chain is built from TRBV5-1 and TRBJ1-3; D possibly corresponds to TRBD1 (5 bases). CDR3 sequence: CASSWEGAGNTIYF. The CDR3 coding sequence is TGCGCCAGCAGCTGGGAAGGGGCTGGAAACACCATATATTTT.